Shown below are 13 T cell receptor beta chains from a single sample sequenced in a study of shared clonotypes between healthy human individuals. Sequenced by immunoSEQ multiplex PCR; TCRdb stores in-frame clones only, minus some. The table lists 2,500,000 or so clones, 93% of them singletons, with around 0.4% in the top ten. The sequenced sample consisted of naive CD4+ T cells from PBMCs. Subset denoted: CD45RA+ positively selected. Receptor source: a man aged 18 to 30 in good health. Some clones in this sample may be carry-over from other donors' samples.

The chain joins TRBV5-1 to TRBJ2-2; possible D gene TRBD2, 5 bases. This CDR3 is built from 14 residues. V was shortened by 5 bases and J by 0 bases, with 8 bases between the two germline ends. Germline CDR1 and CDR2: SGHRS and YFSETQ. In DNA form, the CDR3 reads TGCGCCAGCAGTATTAGCGCGAACACCGGGGAGCTGTTTTTT. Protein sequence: CASSISANTGELFF. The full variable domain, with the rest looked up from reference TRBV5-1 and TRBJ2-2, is KAGVTQTPRYLIKTRGQQVTLSCSPISGHRSVSWYQQTPGQGLQFLFEYFSETQRNKGNFPGRFSGRQFSNSRSEMNVSTLELGDSALYLCASSISANTGELFFGEGSRLTVL.

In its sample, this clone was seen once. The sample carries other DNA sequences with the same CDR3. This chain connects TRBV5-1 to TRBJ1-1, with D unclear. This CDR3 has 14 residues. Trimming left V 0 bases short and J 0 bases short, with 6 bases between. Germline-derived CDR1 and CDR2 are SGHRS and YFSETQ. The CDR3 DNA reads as TGCGCCAGCAGCTTGGCGGCCATGAACACTGAAGCTTTCTTT. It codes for CASSLAAMNTEAFF.

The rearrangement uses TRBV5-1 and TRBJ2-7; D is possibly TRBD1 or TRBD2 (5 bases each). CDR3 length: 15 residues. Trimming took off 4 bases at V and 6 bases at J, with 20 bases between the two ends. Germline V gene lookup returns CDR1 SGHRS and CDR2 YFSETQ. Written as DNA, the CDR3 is TGCGCCAGCAGCGCCGGCTTCACTACGGGGACCGAGCAGTACTTC. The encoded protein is CASSAGFTTGTEQYF.

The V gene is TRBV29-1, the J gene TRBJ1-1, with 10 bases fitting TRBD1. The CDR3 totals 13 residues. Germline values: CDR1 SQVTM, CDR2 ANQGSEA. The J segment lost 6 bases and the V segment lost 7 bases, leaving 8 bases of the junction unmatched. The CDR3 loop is CSAQTGGIAEAFF. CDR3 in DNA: TGCAGCGCACAGACAGGGGGCATAGCTGAAGCTTTCTTT.

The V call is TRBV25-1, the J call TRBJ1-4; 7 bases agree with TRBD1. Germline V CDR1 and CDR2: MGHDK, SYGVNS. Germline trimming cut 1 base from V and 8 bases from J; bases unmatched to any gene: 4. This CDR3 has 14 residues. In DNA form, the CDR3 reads TGTGCCAGCAGTGAATTCCGGGACAGCGAAAAACTGTTTTTT. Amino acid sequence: CASSEFRDSEKLFF.

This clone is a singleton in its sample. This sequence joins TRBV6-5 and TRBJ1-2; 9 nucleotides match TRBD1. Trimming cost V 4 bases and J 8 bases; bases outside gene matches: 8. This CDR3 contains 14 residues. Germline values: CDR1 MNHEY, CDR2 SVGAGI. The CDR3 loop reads CASSLNRDRVGYTF. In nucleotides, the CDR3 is TGTGCCAGCAGTTTAAACCGGGACAGGGTCGGCTACACCTTC.

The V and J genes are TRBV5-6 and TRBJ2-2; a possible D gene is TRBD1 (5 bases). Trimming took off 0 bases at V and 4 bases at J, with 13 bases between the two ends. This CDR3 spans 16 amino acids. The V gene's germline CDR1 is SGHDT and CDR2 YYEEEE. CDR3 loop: CASSLVDIRGTGELFF. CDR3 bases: TGTGCCAGCAGCTTGGTTGACATTAGGGGCACCGGGGAGCTGTTTTTT.

The chain's CDR3 is CATSRGSPDYEQYF. CDR3 DNA sequence: TGTGCCACCAGCAGGGGCTCGCCCGACTACGAGCAGTACTTC. V is TRBV15 and J is TRBJ2-7; D remains unclear. Germline V gene sequence: CDR1 LNHNV, CDR2 YYDKDF (reference sequence). The ends were cut back, 3 bases at V and 3 bases at J, with 12 bases in the middle. The CDR3 sequence is 14 residues long.

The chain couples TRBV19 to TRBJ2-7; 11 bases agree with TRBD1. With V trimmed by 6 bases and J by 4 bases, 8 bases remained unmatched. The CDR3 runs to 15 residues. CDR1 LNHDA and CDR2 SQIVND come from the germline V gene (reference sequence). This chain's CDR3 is CASRKTGTGGYEQYF. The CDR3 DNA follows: TGTGCCAGTAGGAAAACCGGGACAGGGGGTTACGAGCAGTACTTC. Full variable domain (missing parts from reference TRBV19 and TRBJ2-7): DGGITQSPKYLFRKEGQNVTLSCEQNLNHDAMYWYRQDPGQGLRLIYYSQIVNDFQKGDIAEGYSVSREKKESFPLTVTSAQKNPTAFYLCASRKTGTGGYEQYFGPGTRLTVT.

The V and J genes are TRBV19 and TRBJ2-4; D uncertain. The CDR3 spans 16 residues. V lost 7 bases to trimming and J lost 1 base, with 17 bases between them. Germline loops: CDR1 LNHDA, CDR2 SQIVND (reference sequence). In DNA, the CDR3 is TGTGCCAGTACCTCCCGCGGTATCAAGGCCAAAAACATTCAGTACTTC. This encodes CASTSRGIKAKNIQYF.

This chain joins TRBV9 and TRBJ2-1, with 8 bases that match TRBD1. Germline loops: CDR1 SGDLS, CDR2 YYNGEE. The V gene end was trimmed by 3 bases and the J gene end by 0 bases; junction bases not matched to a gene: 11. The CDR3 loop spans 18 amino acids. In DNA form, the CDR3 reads TGTGCCAGCAGCGGGTGGCAGGGGGCATCAAGCTCCTACAATGAGCAGTTCTTC. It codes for CASSGWQGASSSYNEQFF.

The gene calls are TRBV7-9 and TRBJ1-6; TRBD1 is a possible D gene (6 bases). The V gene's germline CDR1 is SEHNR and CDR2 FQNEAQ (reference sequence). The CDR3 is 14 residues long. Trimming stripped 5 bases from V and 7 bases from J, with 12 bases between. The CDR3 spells CASSRDRFNSPLHF. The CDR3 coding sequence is TGTGCCAGCAGCCGCGACAGGTTCAATTCACCCCTCCACTTT. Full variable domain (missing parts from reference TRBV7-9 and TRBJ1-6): DTGVSQNPRHKITKRGQNVTFRCDPISEHNRLYWYRQTLGQGPEFLTYFQNEAQLEKSRLLSDRFSAERPKGSFSTLEIQRTEQGDSAMYLCASSRDRFNSPLHFGNGTRLTVT.

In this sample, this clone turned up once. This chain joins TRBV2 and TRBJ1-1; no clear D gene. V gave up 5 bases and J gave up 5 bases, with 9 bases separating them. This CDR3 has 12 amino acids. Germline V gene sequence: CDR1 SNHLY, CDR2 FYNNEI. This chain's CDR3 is CASSLGPTEAFF. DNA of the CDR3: TGTGCCAGCAGTCTGGGCCCGACTGAAGCTTTCTTT.